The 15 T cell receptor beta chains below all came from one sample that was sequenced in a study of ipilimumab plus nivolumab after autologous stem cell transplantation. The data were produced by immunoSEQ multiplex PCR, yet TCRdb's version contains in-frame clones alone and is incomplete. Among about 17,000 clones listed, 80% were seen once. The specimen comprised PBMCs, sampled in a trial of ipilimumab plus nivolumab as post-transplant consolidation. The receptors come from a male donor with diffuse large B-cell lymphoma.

The CDR3 nucleotides are TGTGCCAGCAGAACCCCCGGAAAAGGGTATGGCTACACCTTC. Translated: CASRTPGKGYGYTF. J is TRBJ1-2 and V is TRBV2; D gene unclear. The CDR3 contains 14 residues. V lost 6 bases to trimming and J lost 5 bases, with 16 bases between them. The germline V gene has CDR1 SNHLY and CDR2 FYNNEI.

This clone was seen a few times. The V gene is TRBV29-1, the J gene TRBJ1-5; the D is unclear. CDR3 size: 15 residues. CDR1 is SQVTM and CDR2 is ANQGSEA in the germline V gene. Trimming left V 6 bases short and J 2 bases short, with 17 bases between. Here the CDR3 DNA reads TGCAGCGTAGCTGACGGTGTCCTAGGCAATCAGCCCCAGCATTTT. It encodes CSVADGVLGNQPQHF.

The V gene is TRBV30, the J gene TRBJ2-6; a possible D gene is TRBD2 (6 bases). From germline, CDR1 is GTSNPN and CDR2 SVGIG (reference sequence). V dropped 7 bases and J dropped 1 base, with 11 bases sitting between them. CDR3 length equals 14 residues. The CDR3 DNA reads TGTGCCTCGGGGGTCCCTTCTGGGGCCAACGTCCTGACTTTC. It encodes CASGVPSGANVLTF.

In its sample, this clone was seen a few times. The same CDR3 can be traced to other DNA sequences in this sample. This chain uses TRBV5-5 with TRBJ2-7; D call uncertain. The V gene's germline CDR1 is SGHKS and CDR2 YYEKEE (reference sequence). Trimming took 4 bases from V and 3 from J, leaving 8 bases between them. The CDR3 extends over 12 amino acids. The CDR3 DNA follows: TGTGCCAGCAGCACCGCCGGCTACGAGCAGTACTTC. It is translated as CASSTAGYEQYF.

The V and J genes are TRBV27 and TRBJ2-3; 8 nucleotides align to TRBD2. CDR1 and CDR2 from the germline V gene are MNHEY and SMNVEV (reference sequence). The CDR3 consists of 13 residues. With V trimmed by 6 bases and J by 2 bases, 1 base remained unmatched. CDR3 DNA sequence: TGTGCCAGCAGGCGGGGGGCCACAGATACGCAGTATTTT. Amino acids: CASRRGATDTQYF.

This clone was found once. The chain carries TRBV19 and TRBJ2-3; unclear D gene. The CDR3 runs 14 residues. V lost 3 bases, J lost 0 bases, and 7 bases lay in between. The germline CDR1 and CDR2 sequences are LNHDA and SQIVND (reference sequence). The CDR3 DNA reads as TGTGCCAGTAGTATGGCAGTAAGCACAGATACGCAGTATTTT. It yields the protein CASSMAVSTDTQYF. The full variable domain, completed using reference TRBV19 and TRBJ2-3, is DGGITQSPKYLFRKEGQNVTLSCEQNLNHDAMYWYRQDPGQGLRLIYYSQIVNDFQKGDIAEGYSVSREKKESFPLTVTSAQKNPTAFYLCASSMAVSTDTQYFGPGTRLTVL.

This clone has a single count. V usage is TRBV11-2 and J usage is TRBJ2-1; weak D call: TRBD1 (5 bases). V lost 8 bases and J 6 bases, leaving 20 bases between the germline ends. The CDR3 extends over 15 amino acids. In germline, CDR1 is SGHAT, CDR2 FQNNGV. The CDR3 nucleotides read TGTGCCAGCGCCTTAGCTGAAAGGGGCTCCAATGAGCAGTTCTTC. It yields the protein CASALAERGSNEQFF.

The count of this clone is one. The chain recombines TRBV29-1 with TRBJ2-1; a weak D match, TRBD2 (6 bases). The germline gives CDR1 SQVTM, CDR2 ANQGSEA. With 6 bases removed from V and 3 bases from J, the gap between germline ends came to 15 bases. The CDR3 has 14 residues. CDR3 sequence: CSVYRLGLYNEQFF. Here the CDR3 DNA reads TGCAGCGTCTACCGCTTGGGACTCTACAATGAGCAGTTCTTC.

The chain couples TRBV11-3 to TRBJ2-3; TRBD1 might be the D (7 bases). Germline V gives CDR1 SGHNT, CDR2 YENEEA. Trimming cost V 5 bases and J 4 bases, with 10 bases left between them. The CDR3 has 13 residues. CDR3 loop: CASSGGTADTQYF. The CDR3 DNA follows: TGTGCCAGCAGCGGAGGGACAGCAGATACGCAGTATTTT.

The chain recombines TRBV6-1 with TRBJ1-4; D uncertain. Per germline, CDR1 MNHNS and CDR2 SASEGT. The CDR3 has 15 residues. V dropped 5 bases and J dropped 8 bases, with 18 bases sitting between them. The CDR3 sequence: CASSSGLLPGEKLFF. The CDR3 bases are TGTGCCAGCAGTAGCGGACTCCTACCCGGGGAAAAACTGTTTTTT.

The CDR3 DNA is TGTGCCAGCAGTTTCGTGTCAGGGGGCAGTTTAGGGTCACCCCTCCACTTT. This codes for CASSFVSGGSLGSPLHF. This chain links TRBV28 with TRBJ1-6, with TRBD1 matching 8 bases. With V trimmed by 3 bases and J by 10 bases, 14 bases remained unmatched. The CDR3 length is 17 residues. Looked up from germline, CDR1 is MDHEN and CDR2 is SYDVKM.

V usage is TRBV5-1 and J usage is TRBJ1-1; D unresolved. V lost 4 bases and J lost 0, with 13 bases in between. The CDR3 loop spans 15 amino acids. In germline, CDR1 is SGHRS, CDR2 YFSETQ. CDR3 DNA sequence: TGCGCCAGCAGCCCGGGCAGCACAGTGAACACTGAAGCTTTCTTT. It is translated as CASSPGSTVNTEAFF.

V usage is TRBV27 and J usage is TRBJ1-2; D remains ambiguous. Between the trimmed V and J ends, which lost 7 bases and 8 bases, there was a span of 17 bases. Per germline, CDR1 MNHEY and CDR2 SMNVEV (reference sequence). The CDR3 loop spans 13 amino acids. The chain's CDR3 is CASTPSPARGYTF. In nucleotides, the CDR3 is TGTGCCAGCACCCCTAGCCCCGCGAGGGGCTACACCTTC.

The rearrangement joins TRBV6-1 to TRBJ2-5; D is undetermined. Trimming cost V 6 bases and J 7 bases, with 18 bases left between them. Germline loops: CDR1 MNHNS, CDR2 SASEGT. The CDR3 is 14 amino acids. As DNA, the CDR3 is TGTGCCAGCAGCATCGACATCGGATTTCCGACCCAGTACTTC. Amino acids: CASSIDIGFPTQYF.

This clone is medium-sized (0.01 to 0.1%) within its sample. CDR3 bases: TGTGCCAGTAGTTGGACGGAGGACACTGAAGCTTTCTTT. Protein: CASSWTEDTEAFF. The rearrangement links TRBV19 to TRBJ1-1; no definite D call. CDR3 length: 13 residues. The germline V and J ends were trimmed by 5 bases and 3 bases, with 10 bases remaining between them. Germline CDR1 and CDR2: LNHDA and SQIVND (reference sequence).